The clone carrying this TCR beta chain showed up just once. V lost 1 base and J lost 3; bases outside the gene matches: 8. The CDR3 sequence is 17 residues long. From germline, CDR1 is LGHNA and CDR2 YSLEER. The naive CD8 fraction comprised CD45RO-negative cells positively selected for CCR7 and excluded terminally differentiated effector memory CD45RA+ cells. Generated by immunoSEQ multiplex PCR, the TCRdb table keeps only in-frame clones and is missing some. The sample records millions of clones, around 96% being singletons. This sample stems from a study of shared clonotypes between healthy human individuals.

The chain combines TRBV4-3 with TRBJ2-1; 8 positions agree with TRBD1. Source material: naive CD8+ T cells sorted from blood. The clonotype was recovered from a man younger than 35 in good health. The chain's CDR3 is CASSQVEPGTGYNEQFF. CDR3 bases: TGCGCCAGCAGCCAAGTGGAGCCCGGGACAGGCTACAATGAGCAGTTCTTC.